This is a list of T cell receptor beta chains from one sample in a study of blood T cell repertoires in COVID-19. Clones were sequenced by immunoSEQ multiplex PCR, and TCRdb holds only the in-frame ones, with some missing. The data show around 150,000 clones, about 87% seen once. Material: peripheral blood. Receptors were obtained from a man aged 55 to 70 with active or convalescent COVID-19. Both conserved end residues are part of each CDR3. A D gene is named only where the DNA matches it firmly. Part of the rows lack a size; the others show once, few, many or a class for expanded clones.

CDR3 protein	CDR3 DNA	V gene	J gene	CDR3 length	clone size	D gene
CASSLSAGEGDNEQFF	TGTGCCAGCAGTTTATCGGCGGGAGAGGGTGACAATGAGCAGTTCTTC	TRBV28	TRBJ2-1	16	.	TRBD2
CASSNSLAPSSYNEQFF	TGTGCCAGTAGTAACTCCTTAGCGCCGAGCTCCTACAATGAGCAGTTCTTC	TRBV19	TRBJ2-1	17	.	.
CASSPNAGLTDTQYF	TGTGCTAGCAGCCCCAACGCGGGGTTAACAGATACGCAGTATTTT	TRBV7-7	TRBJ2-3	15	.	.
CASSPPSVTLPNYGYTF	TGTGCCAGCTCACCACCGTCAGTCACCCTTCCTAACTATGGCTACACCTTC	TRBV18	TRBJ1-2	17	.	.
CASSLVQGISPLHF	TGTGCCAGCAGCTTAGTCCAGGGAATCTCACCCCTCCACTTT	TRBV7-9	TRBJ1-6	14	.	.
CASSLTGSKIRNNEQFF	TGTGCCAGCAGCTTGACAGGGAGTAAGATAAGAAACAATGAGCAGTTCTTC	TRBV9	TRBJ2-1	17	.	TRBD1
CASSQDRLARTETQYF	TGCGCCAGCAGCCAAGATAGGCTAGCGAGGACGGAGACCCAGTACTTC	TRBV4-3	TRBJ2-5	16	.	.
CASSYGTSYTGELFF	TGCGCCAGCAGCTACGGGACTAGCTATACCGGGGAGCTGTTTTTT	TRBV5-1	TRBJ2-2	15	.	TRBD2
CATRNRVFHTQYF	TGTGCCACCAGGAACCGGGTCTTCCATACGCAGTATTTT	TRBV15	TRBJ2-3	13	.	.
CASSQSGRTPDTQYF	TGTGCCAGCAGCCAGAGCGGGAGGACCCCAGATACGCAGTATTTT	TRBV13	TRBJ2-3	15	.	TRBD2
CASRIQGNQPQHF	TGTGCCAGCAGGATACAGGGGAACCAGCCCCAGCATTTT	TRBV2	TRBJ1-5	13	few	TRBD1
CASSPRTGQGLSGANVLTF	TGTGCCAGCAGCCCAAGGACAGGACAGGGACTCTCTGGGGCCAACGTCCTGACTTTC	TRBV7-9	TRBJ2-6	19	.	TRBD1
CASSSSGAGNTIYF	TGCGCCAGCAGCTCCTCCGGAGCAGGAAACACCATATATTTT	TRBV5-1	TRBJ1-3	14	.	.
CASMGTSGRLEEQFF	TGTGCCAGTATGGGGACTAGCGGGAGACTTGAGGAGCAGTTCTTC	TRBV19	TRBJ2-1	15	.	TRBD2
CASSITGMNTEAFF	TGTGCCAGCAGTATTACAGGAATGAACACTGAAGCTTTCTTT	TRBV27	TRBJ1-1	14	.	.
CASSLRDSSNQPQHF	TGTGCCAGCAGCTTAAGGGACAGTAGCAATCAGCCCCAGCATTTT	TRBV7-2	TRBJ1-5	15	.	TRBD1
CASSLNPSSYNEQFF	TGTGCCAGCAGCTTAAACCCGAGCTCCTACAATGAGCAGTTCTTC	TRBV7-3	TRBJ2-1	15	few	.
CASSSTGESRGYTF	TGTGCCAGCAGTTCCACAGGGGAGTCGAGGGGCTACACCTTC	TRBV28	TRBJ1-2	14	once	TRBD1
CASSWRQGGTYEQYF	TGTGCCAGCAGCTGGCGACAGGGAGGAACCTACGAGCAGTACTTC	TRBV11-2	TRBJ2-7	15	.	.
CASSPDRGGSNSPLHF	TGTGCCAGCAGCCCCGACAGGGGAGGTTCCAATTCACCCCTCCACTTT	TRBV2	TRBJ1-6	16	.	TRBD1
CAWSAGTINQPQHF	TGTGCCTGGAGTGCAGGGACAATTAATCAGCCCCAGCATTTT	TRBV30	TRBJ1-5	14	once	.
CASSRTSGGSYEQYF	TGTGCCAGCAGCAGGACTAGCGGGGGTTCCTACGAGCAGTACTTC	TRBV7-2	TRBJ2-7	15	.	TRBD2
CASRQRLAGNVYEQYF	TGTGCCAGCAGACAAAGACTAGCGGGGAACGTATACGAGCAGTACTTC	TRBV28	TRBJ2-7	16	.	TRBD2
CASSPVASLGNTIYF	TGTGCCAGCAGTCCCGTCGCCAGTCTCGGAAACACCATATATTTT	TRBV27	TRBJ1-3	15	few	.